These T cell receptor beta chains were read from a single sample in a study of T cell responses to AZD1222 COVID-19 vaccine. Data came from immunoSEQ multiplex PCR; TCRdb stores just in-frame clones and leaves some out. The sample has 150,000 to 250,000 clones, approximately 93% seen once. Sequenced material: peripheral blood, taken 28 days after the second AZD1222 dose. These receptors were obtained from an adult who received the AZD1222 COVID-19 vaccine. CDR3s leave out the opening cysteine and the closing phenylalanine or tryptophan. The D gene is left open where the match is weak. Not every row has a clone size; where given, it reads once, few, many or a size class.

v_gene: TRBV7-9
abundance: .
d_gene: TRBD1
j_gene: TRBJ2-2
CDR3aa: ASSSHRGDTGELF

v_gene: TRBV5-8
abundance: .
d_gene: TRBD2
j_gene: TRBJ2-5
CDR3aa: ASSRGLAGPNPETQY

v_gene: TRBV6-5
abundance: .
d_gene: .
j_gene: TRBJ2-3
CDR3aa: ASSLSPGTEEY

v_gene: TRBV7-9
abundance: .
d_gene: .
j_gene: TRBJ2-7
CDR3aa: ASSSGDAPYEQY

v_gene: TRBV3-1/TRBV3-2
abundance: .
d_gene: TRBD2
j_gene: TRBJ2-7
CDR3aa: ASSQGPGREGHEQY

v_gene: TRBV19
abundance: .
d_gene: .
j_gene: TRBJ2-1
CDR3aa: ASSFGGPGNEQF

v_gene: TRBV30
abundance: .
d_gene: .
j_gene: TRBJ1-2
CDR3aa: AWRSEDRVYGYT

v_gene: TRBV21-1
abundance: .
d_gene: .
j_gene: TRBJ2-1
CDR3aa: ASTGTSGNISYNEQF

v_gene: TRBV6-5
abundance: .
d_gene: .
j_gene: TRBJ1-5
CDR3aa: ASSWGPGENQPQH

v_gene: TRBV5-5
abundance: once
d_gene: .
j_gene: TRBJ1-6
CDR3aa: ASSPGALVTPLH

v_gene: TRBV11-2
abundance: once
d_gene: TRBD1
j_gene: TRBJ1-1
CDR3aa: ASSLFPGQGLGDTEAF

v_gene: TRBV6-1
abundance: .
d_gene: .
j_gene: TRBJ1-5
CDR3aa: ASSDTAGGPQH

v_gene: TRBV7-8
abundance: .
d_gene: .
j_gene: TRBJ1-1
CDR3aa: ASSLRTVNTEAF

v_gene: TRBV9
abundance: .
d_gene: TRBD1
j_gene: TRBJ1-1
CDR3aa: APKGDRGSDTEAF

v_gene: TRBV15
abundance: once
d_gene: TRBD1
j_gene: TRBJ1-6
CDR3aa: ATKDPGTAYNSPLH

v_gene: TRBV10-3
abundance: .
d_gene: TRBD1
j_gene: TRBJ1-2
CDR3aa: AISESTRRGTGANYGYT

v_gene: TRBV6-5
abundance: .
d_gene: .
j_gene: TRBJ2-2
CDR3aa: ASSWSLNTGELF

v_gene: TRBV6-1
abundance: .
d_gene: .
j_gene: TRBJ2-2
CDR3aa: ASSETPGSDTGELF

v_gene: TRBV19
abundance: .
d_gene: .
j_gene: TRBJ1-2
CDR3aa: ASSINGLDYGYT

v_gene: TRBV7-3
abundance: .
d_gene: .
j_gene: TRBJ2-1
CDR3aa: ASSLNALGEQF

v_gene: TRBV21-1
abundance: .
d_gene: .
j_gene: TRBJ1-5
CDR3aa: ASSKMDTATTDSNQPQH

v_gene: TRBV2
abundance: .
d_gene: .
j_gene: TRBJ1-6
CDR3aa: ASSDTLGSPLH

v_gene: TRBV6-5
abundance: .
d_gene: .
j_gene: TRBJ2-1
CDR3aa: ASSPQASRSEQF

v_gene: TRBV20-1
abundance: .
d_gene: .
j_gene: TRBJ2-7
CDR3aa: SARAGTEQY

v_gene: TRBV9
abundance: .
d_gene: TRBD1
j_gene: TRBJ2-2
CDR3aa: ASSVAGQVITGELF

v_gene: TRBV29-1
abundance: .
d_gene: .
j_gene: TRBJ2-3
CDR3aa: SANRDVQTDTQY

v_gene: TRBV20-1
abundance: .
d_gene: TRBD2
j_gene: TRBJ2-3
CDR3aa: SASNGLAGGPPADTQY

v_gene: TRBV11-2
abundance: few
d_gene: .
j_gene: TRBJ1-1
CDR3aa: ASSLQGLLNTEAF

v_gene: TRBV6-1
abundance: once
d_gene: TRBD2
j_gene: TRBJ2-7
CDR3aa: ASSERLAGGLYEQY

v_gene: TRBV7-8
abundance: .
d_gene: .
j_gene: TRBJ1-2
CDR3aa: ATSRASNYGYT

v_gene: TRBV20-1
abundance: .
d_gene: .
j_gene: TRBJ2-5
CDR3aa: SASLDKKTQY

v_gene: TRBV28
abundance: .
d_gene: TRBD1
j_gene: TRBJ1-4
CDR3aa: ASSLRFGRGQPNEKLF

v_gene: TRBV29-1
abundance: .
d_gene: .
j_gene: TRBJ1-1
CDR3aa: SVSKGLNTEAF

v_gene: TRBV27
abundance: .
d_gene: .
j_gene: TRBJ2-3
CDR3aa: ASSPRPMGDTQY

v_gene: TRBV5-1
abundance: .
d_gene: TRBD2
j_gene: TRBJ2-5
CDR3aa: ASSTGLAGGWETQY

v_gene: TRBV27
abundance: .
d_gene: TRBD1
j_gene: TRBJ2-7
CDR3aa: ASSLARQGPYEQY

v_gene: TRBV30
abundance: .
d_gene: .
j_gene: TRBJ1-2
CDR3aa: AWSVLAGDVPNYGYT

v_gene: TRBV30
abundance: .
d_gene: .
j_gene: TRBJ2-5
CDR3aa: AWGHPLVSETQY

v_gene: TRBV3-1/TRBV3-2
abundance: .
d_gene: .
j_gene: TRBJ1-3
CDR3aa: ASSSGQGNTIY

v_gene: TRBV14
abundance: .
d_gene: .
j_gene: TRBJ1-2
CDR3aa: ASSQVRFYGYT

v_gene: TRBV7-9
abundance: .
d_gene: TRBD2
j_gene: TRBJ2-7
CDR3aa: ASSFVQRTSDYEQY

v_gene: TRBV2
abundance: .
d_gene: .
j_gene: TRBJ2-3
CDR3aa: ASSSDRFTDTQY

v_gene: TRBV11-3
abundance: .
d_gene: TRBD1
j_gene: TRBJ2-3
CDR3aa: ASSPHKGRRQGANTQY

v_gene: TRBV7-3
abundance: .
d_gene: .
j_gene: TRBJ1-1
CDR3aa: ASSSQMNTEAF

v_gene: TRBV4-1
abundance: .
d_gene: .
j_gene: TRBJ1-1
CDR3aa: ASSQEAGSHTEAF

v_gene: TRBV6-1
abundance: .
d_gene: .
j_gene: TRBJ1-3
CDR3aa: ASSERDLRGARGNTIY

v_gene: TRBV5-1
abundance: .
d_gene: .
j_gene: TRBJ2-2
CDR3aa: ASSYVTGELF

v_gene: TRBV11-3
abundance: .
d_gene: .
j_gene: TRBJ2-7
CDR3aa: ASSSRDRYEQY

v_gene: TRBV19
abundance: .
d_gene: .
j_gene: TRBJ2-4
CDR3aa: ASSIDRGPQGAKNIQY

v_gene: TRBV7-2
abundance: .
d_gene: .
j_gene: TRBJ1-5
CDR3aa: ASSLVMDSNQPQH

v_gene: TRBV28
abundance: .
d_gene: .
j_gene: TRBJ1-2
CDR3aa: ASTVPGGAYGYT